The present T cell receptor beta chain was sequenced within a study of tumor-infiltrating lymphocytes in primary liver carcinoma. Germline CDR1 is SGHTA and CDR2 is FQGTGA. This CDR3 has 15 amino acids. Trimming removed 2 bases from V and 5 bases from J, with 14 bases in between. From approximately 530 ng of total RNA, TCR beta-specific cDNA was reverse-transcribed using a constant-region primer. It was through three nested multiplex PCR rounds of slightly modified ARM-PCR that TCR beta libraries arose. Forward primers for TRBV1-TRBV30 and a C-beta reverse primer served the first two PCR rounds, at roughly 10 cycles each. TCRdb used MiXCR to reprocess the multiplex PCR reads, holding one entry per CDR3 protein. The sample carries about 100,000 distinct CDR3 sequences, 55% to 80% recorded once. Unsorted bulk tissue of roughly 18-32 mg yielded co-extracted RNA and DNA.

J is TRBJ2-3 and V is TRBV7-3; the D gene is possibly TRBD2 (6 bases). The clonotype originates from a woman in her fifties or sixties with primary liver carcinoma and hepatitis B virus infection. The sample was liver tumor tissue from sampling region 2. This sample's subset: tumor region T2, inferior pole. The CDR3 here is CASSLGSGQGDTQYF. The CDR3 DNA reads as TGTGCCAGCAGCTTAGGCAGCGGGCAGGGAGATACGCAGTATTTT.